Listed here are 26 T cell receptor beta chains from one sample, sequenced in a study of beta chain features in type 1 diabetes. The sequenced template was cDNA made from the entire isolated RNA. The assay was immunoSEQ multiplex PCR, and TCRdb's table has in-frame clones only and misses some. The sample shows 400,000 to 500,000 clones, approximately 14% of them seen only once. Sequencing used naive CD4+ T cells from blood. The receptor set was obtained from a man aged 25-45 years in good health.

This chain uses TRBV7-2 with TRBJ2-3; D not resolved. CDR3 length: 12 residues. Deletions cut 5 bases from V and 6 bases from J, with 9 bases between. Germline CDR1 SGHTA, CDR2 FQGNSA. The CDR3 nucleotides are TGTGCCAGCAGCCCGAGGCTGGATACGCAGTATTTT. Translating it yields CASSPRLDTQYF. Full variable domain (rest looked up from reference TRBV7-2 and TRBJ2-3): GAGVSQSPSNKVTEKGKDVELRCDPISGHTALYWYRQSLGQGLEFLIYFQGNSAPDKSGLPSDRFSAERTGGSVSTLTIQRTQQEDSAVYLCASSPRLDTQYFGPGTRLTVL.

The chain couples TRBV7-9 to TRBJ1-1; the D is unclear. The CDR3 has 13 amino acids. V was pared by 5 bases and J by 11 bases, with 18 bases between. CDR1 is SEHNR and CDR2 is FQNEAQ in the germline V gene (reference sequence). This CDR3 reads CASSPLPIEGAFF. The CDR3 DNA reads TGTGCCAGCAGCCCACTACCCATTGAGGGCGCTTTCTTT.

There are many counts of this clone. The chain is built from TRBV10-3 and TRBJ2-1, with 10 bases that match TRBD1. Trimming cost V 11 bases and J 8 bases; bases outside gene matches: 6. CDR3 length: 12 amino acids. CDR1 is ENHRY and CDR2 is SYGVKD in the germline V gene. The CDR3 spells CAAGQGFDEQFF. In nucleotides, the CDR3 is TGTGCCGCGGGACAGGGGTTCGATGAGCAGTTCTTC.

The chain recombines TRBV27 with TRBJ2-3, with D perhaps matching TRBD1 (5 bases). Trimming left V 5 bases short and J 0 bases short, with 12 bases between. Germline CDR1 MNHEY, CDR2 SMNVEV (reference sequence). This CDR3 region has 15 residues. CDR3 in amino acids: CASSQGFVSTDTQYF. CDR3 sequence (DNA): TGTGCCAGCAGTCAGGGATTTGTTAGCACAGATACGCAGTATTTT.

This sequence joins TRBV30 and TRBJ1-2; no clear D gene. This CDR3 has 12 residues. In germline, CDR1 is GTSNPN, CDR2 SVGIG (reference sequence). V lost 2 bases to trimming and J lost 9 bases, with 13 bases between them. This CDR3 is CAWSPLDRSYTF. The CDR3 DNA is TGTGCCTGGAGTCCGCTGGATCGGAGCTACACCTTC.

This clone was seen more than once but under ten times. The CDR3 protein is CAGGQGVYEQYF. In DNA form, the CDR3 reads TGTGCCGGAGGACAGGGGGTCTACGAGCAGTACTTC. The rearrangement links TRBV7-9 to TRBJ2-7; 10 positions agree with TRBD1. CDR3 length: 12 amino acids. V dropped 11 bases and J dropped 3; count of bases not matched to a gene: 4. Germline V lookup: CDR1 SEHNR, CDR2 FQNEAQ (reference sequence). The full variable domain, rest sourced from reference TRBV7-9 and TRBJ2-7, is DTGVSQNPRHKITKRGQNVTFRCDPISEHNRLYWYRQTLGQGPEFLTYFQNEAQLEKSRLLSDRFSAERPKGSFSTLEIQRTEQGDSAMYLCAGGQGVYEQYFGPGTRLTVT.

This rearrangement joins TRBV10-3 to TRBJ1-1; a possible D gene is TRBD1 (6 bases). CDR3 length: 13 amino acids. Trimming shortened V by 4 bases and J by 5 bases, and 11 bases separated the two germline ends. Germline assignment: CDR1 ENHRY and CDR2 SYGVKD. The CDR3 DNA is TGTGCCATCAGTGTTGAGGGGGTGACTGAAGCTTTCTTT. Protein sequence: CAISVEGVTEAFF.

The rearrangement uses TRBV9 and TRBJ2-3; 9 bases match TRBD2. Germline-derived CDR1 and CDR2 are SGDLS and YYNGEE. CDR3 length equals 16 residues. J gave up 2 bases and V 3 bases, and 7 bases lay outside the gene matches. CDR3 sequence: CASSGPAGGITDTQYF. In nucleotides, the CDR3 is TGTGCCAGCAGCGGGCCGGCGGGAGGGATCACAGATACGCAGTATTTT.

This clone was counted a few times. The chain recombines TRBV5-6 with TRBJ2-7, with D perhaps TRBD2 (6 bases). CDR3 length: 14 residues. Germline CDR1 SGHDT, CDR2 YYEEEE. Trimming stripped 2 bases from V and 2 bases from J, with 11 bases between. In nucleotides, the CDR3 is TGTGCCAGCAGCTTCAAAGCGGGCCCCTACGAGCAGTACGTC. Protein product: CASSFKAGPYEQYV.

The gene calls are TRBV2 and TRBJ1-2; no clear D gene. The CDR3 loop spans 15 amino acids. Germline loops: CDR1 SNHLY, CDR2 FYNNEI. Deletions cut 0 bases from V and 7 bases from J, with 15 bases between. CDR3 residues: CASSEALKVLGGYTF. CDR3 DNA sequence: TGTGCCAGCAGTGAAGCGTTGAAGGTCTTAGGTGGCTACACCTTC.

This clone has a handful of counts. The gene calls are TRBV30 and TRBJ2-1, with D unresolved. The CDR3 length is 15 residues. Trimming took off 2 bases at V and 0 bases at J, with 11 bases between the two ends. Per germline, CDR1 GTSNPN and CDR2 SVGIG (reference sequence). The CDR3 DNA reads as TGTGCCTGGAGTCAAACTCGAGACTCCTACAATGAGCAGTTCTTC. Its translation: CAWSQTRDSYNEQFF.

This clone has a handful of counts. The chain couples TRBV14 to TRBJ1-3; D is unclear. The CDR3 extends over 12 amino acids. Germline V gives CDR1 SGHDN, CDR2 FVKESK. V was clipped by 5 bases and J by 8 bases, with 10 bases between them. The DNA of the CDR3 is TGTGCCAGCAGCTATCAGCGACACACCATATATTTT. This translates into CASSYQRHTIYF.

This clone was recorded a few times. The chain joins TRBV7-9 to TRBJ1-5, with 9 bases matching TRBD1. After removal of 5 bases from V and 4 bases from J, the junction contained 12 bases not matched to a gene. The CDR3 spans 17 residues. Germline-derived CDR1 and CDR2 are SEHNR and FQNEAQ (reference sequence). This CDR3 reads CASSPASGQGRNQPQHF. CDR3 DNA sequence: TGTGCCAGCAGCCCCGCCTCGGGACAGGGCAGAAATCAGCCCCAGCATTTT.

About this clone: Germline is not matched at one junction end, which may reflect a read error. V and J are TRBV15 and TRBJ2-6; no clear D gene. Per germline, CDR1 LNHNV and CDR2 YYDKDF (reference sequence). The CDR3 contains 14 residues. The DNA of the CDR3 is TGTACCACCAGCAGAGACTCTGGGGCCAACGTCCTGACTTTC. It yields the protein CTTSRDSGANVLTF.

The V gene is TRBV6-5, the J gene TRBJ1-2; D remains ambiguous. The CDR3 covers 11 residues. V shed 6 bases and J shed 4 bases, with 6 bases lying between them. Looked up from germline, CDR1 is MNHEY and CDR2 is SVGAGI. CDR3 nucleotide sequence: TGTGCCAGCAGCCCAGGCTATGGCTACACCTTC. Translated: CASSPGYGYTF.

The chain carries TRBV7-2 and TRBJ2-5; no clear D. This CDR3 contains 14 residues. Germline V CDR1 and CDR2: SGHTA, FQGNSA. Trimming removed 6 bases from V and 1 base from J, with 12 bases in between. The chain's CDR3 is CASSPGSSQETQYF. DNA for the CDR3: TGTGCCAGCAGTCCTGGTTCCAGCCAAGAGACCCAGTACTTC.

This clone showed up just a few times. One junction end does not reproduce the germline sequence, and a read error may be involved. The CDR3 nucleotides are TGCAGCGGTGAAGGGGCGGCCGCGTCGACCTTC. Translating it yields CSGEGAAASTF. The chain combines TRBV29-1 with TRBJ1-2, with D tentatively TRBD1 (5 bases). This CDR3 region has 11 residues. Germline CDR1 is SQVTM and CDR2 is ANQGSEA.

This clone appeared a few times. The V call is TRBV14, the J call TRBJ2-2; TRBD1 agrees at 8 bases. The germline V gene has CDR1 SGHDN and CDR2 FVKESK. This CDR3 comprises 15 residues. Germline trimming cut 0 bases from V and 7 bases from J; bases unmatched to any gene: 4. The CDR3 sequence: CASSQEATGGGELFF. The CDR3, as DNA: TGTGCCAGCAGCCAAGAAGCTACAGGGGGCGGGGAGCTGTTTTTT.

This clone was seen a handful of times. The V and J genes are TRBV11-2 and TRBJ2-3, with unresolved D. The V gene lost 4 bases and the J gene lost 7 bases, with 15 bases spanning the gap. The length of the CDR3 is 14 residues. Per germline, CDR1 SGHAT and CDR2 FQNNGV. CDR3 sequence (DNA): TGTGCCAGCAGCTCCCGCTCTAGGGCGAATACGCAGTATTTT. Encoded protein: CASSSRSRANTQYF.

This clone was seen a few times. The J gene is TRBJ2-3, the V gene TRBV7-2, with 7 bases identical to TRBD1. CDR3 length equals 14 residues. Trimming at V came to 5 bases and at J to 5 bases, leaving 7 bases not matched to a gene. Germline V gene lookup returns CDR1 SGHTA and CDR2 FQGNSA. CDR3 sequence (DNA): TGTGCCAGCAGCCTAGACAGGGTAGGAGATACGCAGTATTTT. It translates to CASSLDRVGDTQYF.

The chain links TRBV11-2 to TRBJ2-2; D gene unclear. Germline lookup yields CDR1 SGHAT and CDR2 FQNNGV. This CDR3 region has 11 residues. The germline V and J ends were trimmed by 4 bases and 8 bases, with 5 bases remaining between them. In nucleotides, the CDR3 is TGTGCCAGCAGCTCCTCAGGGGAGCTGTTTTTT. It is translated as CASSSSGELFF.

This clone was seen more than once but under ten times. A clone one base away is much larger, so this may be a read error. The chain employs TRBV14 and TRBJ2-6; no clear D gene. There are 12 residues in the CDR3. CDR1 and CDR2 (germline): SGHDN, FVKESK. Trimming shortened V by 5 bases and J by 1 base, and 0 bases separated the two germline ends. This chain's CDR3 is CASSSGANVLTF. CDR3 nucleotide sequence: TGTGCCAGCAGCTCTGGGGCCAACGTCCTGACTTTC. Full variable domain (remainder filled in from reference TRBV14 and TRBJ2-6): EAGVTQFPSHSVIEKGQTVTLRCDPISGHDNLYWYRRVMGKEIKFLLHFVKESKQDESGMPNNRFLAERTGGTYSTLKVQPAELEDSGVYFCASSSGANVLTFGAGSRLTVL.

The table lists this clone with a few counts. The chain couples TRBV4-3 to TRBJ2-4; 9 nucleotides align to TRBD2. The CDR3 covers 15 residues. Germline lookup yields CDR1 LGHNA and CDR2 YSLEER. V dropped 1 base and J dropped 6; count of bases not matched to a gene: 4. DNA of the CDR3: TGCGCCAGCAGCCAAGTAGGTAGCGGGAGAAACATTCAGTACTTC. Translating it yields CASSQVGSGRNIQYF.

A few counts support this clone. The chain combines TRBV28 with TRBJ2-5, with 8 bases aligning to TRBD1. The germline V gene encodes CDR1 MDHEN and CDR2 SYDVKM. Trimming took 5 bases from V and 5 from J; bases not matched to a gene: 7. This CDR3 region has 14 residues. The CDR3 region is CASSVARGLETQYF. The DNA for the CDR3 is TGTGCCAGCAGTGTAGCCAGGGGGCTGGAGACCCAGTACTTC.

This clone was counted many times. This sequence joins TRBV2 and TRBJ2-1, with a weak D call TRBD2 (5 bases). This CDR3 has 12 amino acids. The germline V gene encodes CDR1 SNHLY and CDR2 FYNNEI. The V gene lost 6 bases and the J gene lost 9 bases, with 12 bases spanning the gap. CDR3 residues: CASRDVGSEQFF. As DNA, the CDR3 is TGTGCCAGCAGGGACGTGGGGAGTGAGCAGTTCTTC.

This clone was seen a few times. V and J are TRBV16 and TRBJ2-5; TRBD2 matches 8 bases. Germline V CDR1 and CDR2: KGHSY, FQNENV. The CDR3 contains 15 residues. Trimming removed 1 base from V and 4 bases from J; junction bases left unmatched: 5. CDR3 sequence: CASSQYGAGGETQYF. Written as DNA, the CDR3 is TGTGCCAGCAGCCAATACGGCGCGGGAGGAGAGACCCAGTACTTC.